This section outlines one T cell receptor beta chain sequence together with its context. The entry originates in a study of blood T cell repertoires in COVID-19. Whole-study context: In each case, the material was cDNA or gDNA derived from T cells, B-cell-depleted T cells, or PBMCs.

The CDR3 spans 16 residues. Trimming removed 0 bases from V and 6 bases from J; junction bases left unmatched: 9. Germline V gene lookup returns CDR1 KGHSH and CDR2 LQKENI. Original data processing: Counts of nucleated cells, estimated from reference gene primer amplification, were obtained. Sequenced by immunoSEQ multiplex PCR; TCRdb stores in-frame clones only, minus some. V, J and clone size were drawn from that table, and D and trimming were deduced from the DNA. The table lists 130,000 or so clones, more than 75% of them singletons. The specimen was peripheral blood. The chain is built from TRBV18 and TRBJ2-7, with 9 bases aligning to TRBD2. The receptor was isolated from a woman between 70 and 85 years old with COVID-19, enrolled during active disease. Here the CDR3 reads CASSPPVTSGRGEQYF. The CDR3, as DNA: TGTGCCAGCTCACCACCGGTGACTAGCGGCAGGGGCGAGCAGTACTTC.